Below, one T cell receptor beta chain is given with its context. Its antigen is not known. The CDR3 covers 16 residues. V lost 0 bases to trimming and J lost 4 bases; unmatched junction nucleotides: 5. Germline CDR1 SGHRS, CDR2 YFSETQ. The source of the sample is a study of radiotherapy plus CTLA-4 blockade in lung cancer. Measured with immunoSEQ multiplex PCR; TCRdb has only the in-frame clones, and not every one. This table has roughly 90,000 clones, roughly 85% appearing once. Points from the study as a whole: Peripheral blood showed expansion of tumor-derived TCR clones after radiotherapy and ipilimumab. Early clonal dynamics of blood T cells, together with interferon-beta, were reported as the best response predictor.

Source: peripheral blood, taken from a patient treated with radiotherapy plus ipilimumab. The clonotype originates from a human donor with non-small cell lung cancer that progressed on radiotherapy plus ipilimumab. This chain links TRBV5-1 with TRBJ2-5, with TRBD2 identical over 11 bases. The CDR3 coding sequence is TGCGCCAGCAGCTTGGGACTAGCGGGACCAGCAGAGACCCAGTACTTC. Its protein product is CASSLGLAGPAETQYF.